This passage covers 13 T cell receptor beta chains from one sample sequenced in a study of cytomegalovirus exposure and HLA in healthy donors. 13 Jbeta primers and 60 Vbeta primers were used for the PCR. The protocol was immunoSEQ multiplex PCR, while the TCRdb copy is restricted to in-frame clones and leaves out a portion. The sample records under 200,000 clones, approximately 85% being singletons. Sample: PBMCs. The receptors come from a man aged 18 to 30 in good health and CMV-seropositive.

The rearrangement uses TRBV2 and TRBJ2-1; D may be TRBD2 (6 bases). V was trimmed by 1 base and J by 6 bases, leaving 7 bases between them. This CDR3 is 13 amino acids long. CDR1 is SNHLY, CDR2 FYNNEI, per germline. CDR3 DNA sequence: TGTGCCAGCAGTGAAGGACTAGGCAATGAGCAGTTCTTC. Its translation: CASSEGLGNEQFF.

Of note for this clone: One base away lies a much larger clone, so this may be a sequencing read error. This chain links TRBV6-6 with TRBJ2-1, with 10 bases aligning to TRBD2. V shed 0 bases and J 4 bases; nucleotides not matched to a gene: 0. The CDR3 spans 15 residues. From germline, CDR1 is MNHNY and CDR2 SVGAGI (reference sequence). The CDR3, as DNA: TGTGCCAGCAGTTACTCTAGCGGGGGGTACAATGAGCAGTTCTTC. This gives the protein CASSYSSGGYNEQFF.

The CDR3 DNA sequence: TGCGCCAGCAGCTTGGCCGGGGTACTCACAGATACGCAGTATTTT. It translates to CASSLAGVLTDTQYF. The genes are TRBV5-1 and TRBJ2-3; a weak D match, TRBD2 (5 bases). Germline CDR1 is SGHRS and CDR2 is YFSETQ. Trimming removed 0 bases at V and 2 bases at J, with 10 bases between. The CDR3 spans 15 residues.

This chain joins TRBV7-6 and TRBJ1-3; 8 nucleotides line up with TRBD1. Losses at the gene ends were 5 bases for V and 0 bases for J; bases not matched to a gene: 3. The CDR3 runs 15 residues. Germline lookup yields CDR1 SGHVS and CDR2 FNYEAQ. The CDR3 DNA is TGTGCCAGCAGCCCCGGGACAGGCTCTGGAAACACCATATATTTT. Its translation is CASSPGTGSGNTIYF.

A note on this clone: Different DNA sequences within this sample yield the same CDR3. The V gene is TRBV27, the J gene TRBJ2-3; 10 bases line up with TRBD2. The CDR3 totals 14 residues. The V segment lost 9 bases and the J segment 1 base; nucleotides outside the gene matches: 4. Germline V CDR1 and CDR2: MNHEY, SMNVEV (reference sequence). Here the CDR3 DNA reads TGTGCCAGTAAGCGGGGGGGCGGCACAGATACGCAGTATTTT. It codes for CASKRGGGTDTQYF.

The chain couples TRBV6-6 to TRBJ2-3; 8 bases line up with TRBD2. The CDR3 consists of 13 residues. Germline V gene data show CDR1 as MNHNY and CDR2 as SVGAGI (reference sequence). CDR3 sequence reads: CATSGGRVDTQYF. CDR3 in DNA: TGTGCTACGTCGGGGGGGCGGGTAGATACGCAGTATTTT.

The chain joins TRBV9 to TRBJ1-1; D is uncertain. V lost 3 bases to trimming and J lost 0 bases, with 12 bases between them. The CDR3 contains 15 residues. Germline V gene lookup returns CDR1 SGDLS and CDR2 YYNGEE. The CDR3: CASSGSQALNTEAFF. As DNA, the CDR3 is TGTGCCAGCAGCGGAAGCCAGGCCCTGAACACTGAAGCTTTCTTT.

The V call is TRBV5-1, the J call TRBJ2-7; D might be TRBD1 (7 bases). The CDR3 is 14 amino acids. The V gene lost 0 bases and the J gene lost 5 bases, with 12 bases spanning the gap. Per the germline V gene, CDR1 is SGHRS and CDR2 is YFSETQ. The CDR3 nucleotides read TGCGCCAGCAGCTTGGCAGGGGGACTCAACGAGCAGTACTTC. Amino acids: CASSLAGGLNEQYF.

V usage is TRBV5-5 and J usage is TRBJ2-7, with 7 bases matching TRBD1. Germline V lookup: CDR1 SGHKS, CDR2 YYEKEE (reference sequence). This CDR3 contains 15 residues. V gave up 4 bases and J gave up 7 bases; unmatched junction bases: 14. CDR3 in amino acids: CASSIGQEQTHEQYF. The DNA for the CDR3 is TGTGCCAGCAGCATAGGACAGGAACAAACGCATGAGCAGTACTTC.

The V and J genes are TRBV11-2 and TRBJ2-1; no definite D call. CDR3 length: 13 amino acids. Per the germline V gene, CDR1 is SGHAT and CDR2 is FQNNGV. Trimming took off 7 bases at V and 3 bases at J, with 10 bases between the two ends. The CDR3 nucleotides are TGTGCCAGCATCCCCCCCGGCTACAATGAGCAGTTCTTC. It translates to CASIPPGYNEQFF.

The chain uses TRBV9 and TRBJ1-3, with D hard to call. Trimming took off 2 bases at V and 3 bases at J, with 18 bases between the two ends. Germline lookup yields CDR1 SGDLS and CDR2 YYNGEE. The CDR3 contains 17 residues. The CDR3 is CASSVSHPGTNGNTIYF. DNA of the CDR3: TGTGCCAGCAGCGTGAGCCATCCGGGAACGAATGGAAACACCATATATTTT.

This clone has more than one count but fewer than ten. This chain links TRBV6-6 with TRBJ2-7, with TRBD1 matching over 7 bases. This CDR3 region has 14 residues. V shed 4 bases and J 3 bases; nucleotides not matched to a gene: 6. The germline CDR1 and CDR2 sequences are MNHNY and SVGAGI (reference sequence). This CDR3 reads CASSSPGQVYEQYF. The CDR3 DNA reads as TGTGCCAGCAGTTCCCCAGGACAGGTCTACGAGCAGTACTTC.

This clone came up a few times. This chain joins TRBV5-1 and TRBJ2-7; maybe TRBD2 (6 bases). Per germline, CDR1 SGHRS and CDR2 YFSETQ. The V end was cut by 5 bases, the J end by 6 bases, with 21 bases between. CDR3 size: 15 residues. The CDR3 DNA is TGCGCCAGCAGAATCCTGGCTAGCGAGGTCTCCGAGCAGTACTTC. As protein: CASRILASEVSEQYF.